The text below deals with one TCR beta chain. Regions amplified from RNA transcripts were the TCR beta CDR3 regions. RT-PCR in the first round (using the HTBI primer set) targeted the TCR CDR3. TCRdb reprocessed the multiplex PCR reads via MiXCR and lists one record per CDR3 protein. The table records 660,000 or so distinct CDR3 sequences, 20% of them present only once. This sample was taken from a study of T cells in Graves' hyperthyroidism and ophthalmopathy. Study at large: Peripheral blood was secured at the point of initial diagnosis, before any treatment.

Deletions cut 5 bases from V and 8 bases from J, with 15 bases between. Looked up from germline, CDR1 is SGHAT and CDR2 is FQNNGV. The CDR3 totals 14 residues. The rearrangement joins TRBV11-2 to TRBJ2-2, with D tentatively TRBD2 (6 bases). This clonotype originated in a man aged 25 to 45 with Graves' ophthalmopathy. What was sequenced was blood. CDR3: CASSQGLASGELFF. For the CDR3, the DNA is TGTGCCAGCAGCCAGGGACTGGCCTCTGGGGAGCTGTTTTTT. Full variable domain (remainder filled in from reference TRBV11-2 and TRBJ2-2): EAGVAQSPRYKIIEKRQSVAFWCNPISGHATLYWYQQILGQGPKLLIQFQNNGVVDDSQLPKDRFSAERLKGVDSTLKIQPAKLEDSAVYLCASSQGLASGELFFGEGSRLTVL.